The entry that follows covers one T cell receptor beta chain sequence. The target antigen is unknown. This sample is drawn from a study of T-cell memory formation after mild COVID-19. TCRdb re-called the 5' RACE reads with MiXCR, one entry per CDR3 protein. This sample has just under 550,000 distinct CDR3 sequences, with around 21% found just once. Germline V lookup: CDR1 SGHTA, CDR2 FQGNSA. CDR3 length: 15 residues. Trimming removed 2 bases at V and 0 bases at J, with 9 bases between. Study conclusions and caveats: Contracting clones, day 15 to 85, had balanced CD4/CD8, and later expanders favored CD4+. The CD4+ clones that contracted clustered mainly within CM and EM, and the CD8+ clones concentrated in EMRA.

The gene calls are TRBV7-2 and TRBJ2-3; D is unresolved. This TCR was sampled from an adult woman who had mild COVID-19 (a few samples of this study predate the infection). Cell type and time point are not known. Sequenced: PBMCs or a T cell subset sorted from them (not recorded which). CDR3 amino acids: CASSLRRSSTDTQYF. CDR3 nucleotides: TGTGCCAGCAGCTTAAGGCGGTCTAGCACAGATACGCAGTATTTT.